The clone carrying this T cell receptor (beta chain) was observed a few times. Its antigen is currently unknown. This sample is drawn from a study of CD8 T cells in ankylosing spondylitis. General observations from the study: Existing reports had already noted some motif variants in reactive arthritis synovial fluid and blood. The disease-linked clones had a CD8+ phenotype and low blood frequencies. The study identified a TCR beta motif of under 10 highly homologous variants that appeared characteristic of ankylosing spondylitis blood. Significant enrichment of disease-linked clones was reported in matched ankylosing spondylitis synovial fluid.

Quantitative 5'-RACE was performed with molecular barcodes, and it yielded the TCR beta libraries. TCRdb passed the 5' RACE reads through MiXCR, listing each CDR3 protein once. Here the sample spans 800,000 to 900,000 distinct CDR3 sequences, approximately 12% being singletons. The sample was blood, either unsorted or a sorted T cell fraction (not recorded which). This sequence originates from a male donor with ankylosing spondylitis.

The CDR3 spells CSATSLQSYEQYF. In DNA, the CDR3 is TGCAGTGCTACGTCCCTCCAATCCTACGAGCAGTACTTC. V usage is TRBV20-1 and J usage is TRBJ2-7; D is unclear. V lost 4 bases and J lost 1, with 11 bases in between. Germline CDR1 is DFQATT and CDR2 is SNEGSKA (reference sequence). This CDR3 spans 13 amino acids.